A single sample gave rise to the 26 T cell receptor beta chains below, sequenced in a study. TCRdb analysed the RT-PCR reads with MiXCR anew, one entry per CDR3 protein. This table has hundreds of thousands of distinct CDR3 sequences, approximately 14% appearing once. Material for sequencing was memory CD4+ T cells from blood. These TCRs come from a female donor in good health, serving as a healthy control.

Only a few counts were recorded for this clonotype. This chain joins TRBV28 and TRBJ1-3; D is undetermined. In germline, CDR1 is MDHEN, CDR2 SYDVKM. The CDR3 length is 13 residues. Trimming shortened V by 10 bases and J by 0 bases, and 10 bases separated the two germline ends. Here the CDR3 DNA reads TGTGCCACCCCTCGAGTCTCTGGAAACACCATATATTTT. It encodes CATPRVSGNTIYF.

This clonotype was recorded a few times. This sequence joins TRBV6-2 or TRBV6-3 and TRBJ2-5; tentative D call: TRBD1 (6 bases). Trimming removed 2 bases from V and 6 bases from J, with 16 bases in between. Germline V gene sequence: CDR1 MNHEY, CDR2 SVGEGT. The CDR3 totals 15 residues. The CDR3 loop reads CASSYGGTARKTQYF. CDR3 sequence (DNA): TGTGCCAGCAGTTACGGGGGCACCGCACGAAAGACCCAGTACTTC.

The chain links TRBV11-2 to TRBJ2-5; D ambiguous. The length of the CDR3 is 13 residues. Germline CDR1 and CDR2: SGHAT and FQNNGV. Trimming shortened V by 4 bases and J by 3 bases, and 9 bases separated the two germline ends. CDR3: CASSYTEEETQYF. Written as DNA, the CDR3 is TGTGCCAGCAGCTATACAGAGGAAGAGACCCAGTACTTC.

This clonotype has just a few counts. The V and J genes are TRBV14 and TRBJ2-5; D might be TRBD2 (5 bases). The CDR3 totals 16 residues. Deletions cut 1 base from V and 5 bases from J, with 17 bases between. Per germline, CDR1 SGHDN and CDR2 FVKESK. CDR3 in amino acids: CASSQANSGSRETQYF. The CDR3 bases are TGTGCCAGCAGCCAAGCGAACTCGGGGAGTCGCGAGACCCAGTACTTC.

The table lists this clonotype with a few counts. The genes are TRBV2 and TRBJ2-2; D not certain. The ends were cut back, 3 bases at V and 0 bases at J, with 5 bases in the middle. CDR3 length: 14 residues. Germline CDR1 and CDR2: SNHLY and FYNNEI. The CDR3 here is CASSDLANTGELFF. DNA of the CDR3: TGTGCCAGCAGTGATTTAGCGAACACCGGGGAGCTGTTTTTT.

V gene TRBV6-2 or TRBV6-3 combines with J gene TRBJ1-2; 10 bases match TRBD1. V shed 7 bases, J shed 8 bases, and the junction held 10 bases outside the gene matches. Looked up from germline, CDR1 is MNHEY and CDR2 is SVGEGT. This CDR3 has 14 residues. The CDR3 region is CASNFDRGLKGYTF. The CDR3 DNA is TGTGCCAGCAATTTCGACAGGGGGCTAAAAGGCTACACCTTC.

This clonotype was detected only a few times. The V call is TRBV5-1, the J call TRBJ1-3; D unclear. Trimming took 5 bases from V and 0 from J, leaving 9 bases between them. Germline V CDR1 and CDR2: SGHRS, YFSETQ. The CDR3 totals 14 residues. The CDR3 nucleotides are TGCGCCAGCAGTCCAGAAACCTCTGGAAACACCATATATTTT. Amino acid sequence: CASSPETSGNTIYF. The complete variable domain, with remaining parts taken from reference TRBV5-1 and TRBJ1-3, reads KAGVTQTPRYLIKTRGQQVTLSCSPISGHRSVSWYQQTPGQGLQFLFEYFSETQRNKGNFPGRFSGRQFSNSRSEMNVSTLELGDSALYLCASSPETSGNTIYFGEGSWLTVV.

V is TRBV12-3 or TRBV12-4 and J is TRBJ2-7; TRBD1 is a possible D gene (5 bases). The CDR3 consists of 13 residues. V dropped 4 bases and J dropped 2 bases, with 9 bases sitting between them. The CDR3 DNA sequence: TGTGCCAGCAGTTCGACAGTAGCCTACGAGCAGTACTTC. It specifies CASSSTVAYEQYF.

Here the CDR3 DNA reads TGTGCCATCAGTGACCTTCTTGGTCTGGGCAGGTCCAATGAGCAGTTCTTC. This encodes CAISDLLGLGRSNEQFF. The chain links TRBV10-3 to TRBJ2-1; D gene unclear. CDR3 length: 17 residues. V was shortened by 3 bases and J by 6 bases, with 21 bases between the two germline ends. From germline, CDR1 is ENHRY and CDR2 SYGVKD.

J is TRBJ2-7 and V is TRBV27; TRBD1 might be the D (6 bases). CDR1 is MNHEY, CDR2 SMNVEV, per germline (reference sequence). The CDR3 has 16 amino acids. V dropped 6 bases and J dropped 1 base, with 19 bases sitting between them. The CDR3 reads CASSRYGTLPSYEQYF. CDR3 nucleotides: TGTGCCAGCAGCCGATACGGGACACTTCCTTCCTACGAGCAGTACTTC.

A few counts support this clonotype. The J gene is TRBJ2-1, the V gene TRBV3-1; 8 bases align to TRBD1. Trimming took 4 bases from V and 9 from J; bases not matched to a gene: 8. The CDR3 runs to 14 residues. In germline, CDR1 is LGHDT, CDR2 YNNKEL (reference sequence). CDR3 loop: CASSPGGAVGEQFF. In DNA form, the CDR3 reads TGTGCCAGCAGCCCAGGGGGCGCGGTCGGTGAGCAGTTCTTC.

The chain recombines TRBV20-1 with TRBJ1-1, with a tentative D call TRBD1 (5 bases). Trimming removed 3 bases at V and 3 bases at J, with 14 bases between. This CDR3 region has 14 residues. CDR1 and CDR2 (germline): DFQATT, SNEGSKA (reference sequence). The CDR3 coding sequence is TGCAGTGCTAGGAGACCCCGACAGCACACTGAAGCTTTCTTT. It yields the protein CSARRPRQHTEAFF.

This clonotype was counted a few times. The chain couples TRBV4-1 to TRBJ2-1; 7 bases agree with TRBD1. Germline V gene lookup returns CDR1 MGHRA and CDR2 YSYEKL. The CDR3 consists of 15 residues. The trim removed 2 bases at V and 5 bases at J, leaving 6 bases unmatched. The CDR3 sequence: CASSQTGTANNEQFF. The DNA for the CDR3 is TGCGCCAGCAGCCAAACCGGGACAGCCAACAATGAGCAGTTCTTC.

This clonotype was observed many times. This sequence joins TRBV20-1 and TRBJ2-1, with 10 bases fitting TRBD1. Per the germline V gene, CDR1 is DFQATT and CDR2 is SNEGSKA (reference sequence). This CDR3 contains 13 residues. The V segment lost 6 bases and the J segment 9 bases; nucleotides outside the gene matches: 8. The CDR3 bases are TGCAGTGCACTGGGACAGGGGTTAAGTGAGCAGTTCTTC. Its translation: CSALGQGLSEQFF.

As for this clonotype: This clone may be a read error of a much larger clone one base away. The CDR3 does not close with the conserved phenylalanine or tryptophan, likely indicating a read error. This chain uses TRBV20-1 with TRBJ2-7, with 14 bases matching TRBD2. Per germline, CDR1 DFQATT and CDR2 SNEGSKA (reference sequence). Trimming took 5 bases from V and 6 from J; bases not matched to a gene: 9. This CDR3 has 15 residues. CDR3 nucleotide sequence: TGCAGTGCTCAACCGGGGACTAGCGGGAGTGGCGAGCAGTACTTA. Translation: CSAQPGTSGSGEQYL.

This clonotype was counted between two and nine times. This rearrangement joins TRBV20-1 to TRBJ2-7; TRBD1 might be the D (5 bases). Germline CDR1 and CDR2: DFQATT and SNEGSKA (reference sequence). V was shortened by 6 bases and J by 4 bases, with 19 bases between the two germline ends. The CDR3 contains 14 residues. The CDR3 region is CSAPAGSKGYEQYF. The CDR3 region has the DNA TGCAGTGCGCCGGCCGGGTCCAAGGGGTACGAGCAGTACTTC.

In its sample, this clonotype was seen many times. The genes are TRBV15 and TRBJ2-7, with no clear D. The CDR3 covers 11 residues. V lost 0 bases and J 7 bases, leaving 4 bases between the germline ends. Germline values: CDR1 LNHNV, CDR2 YYDKDF (reference sequence). In nucleotides, the CDR3 is TGTGCCACCAGCAGAGATCAAGAGCAGTACTTC. Translation gives CATSRDQEQYF.

This clonotype was detected only a few times. This sequence joins TRBV15 and TRBJ2-3; D unresolved. Per the germline V gene, CDR1 is LNHNV and CDR2 is YYDKDF (reference sequence). CDR3 size: 13 residues. Trimming shortened V by 0 bases and J by 4 bases, and 5 bases separated the two germline ends. The CDR3 nucleotides read TGTGCCACCAGCAGAGATATCCCAGATACGCAGTATTTT. Amino acids: CATSRDIPDTQYF.

The chain employs TRBV28 and TRBJ1-5; D gene unclear. The CDR3 is 16 residues long. Germline lookup yields CDR1 MDHEN and CDR2 SYDVKM. The germline V and J ends were trimmed by 1 base and 5 bases, with 15 bases remaining between them. CDR3 sequence: CASSLSDQTPDQPQHF. The CDR3 region has the DNA TGTGCCAGCAGTTTATCCGATCAAACCCCGGATCAGCCCCAGCATTTT.

This clonotype was found a few times. V gene TRBV3-1 combines with J gene TRBJ2-3; no reliable D call. Germline V lookup: CDR1 LGHDT, CDR2 YNNKEL (reference sequence). V lost 3 bases to trimming and J lost 0 bases, with 10 bases between them. The CDR3 runs 15 residues. The CDR3: CASSHGLTSTDTQYF. CDR3 DNA sequence: TGTGCCAGCAGCCACGGATTAACTAGCACAGATACGCAGTATTTT.

This chain's CDR3 is CASSDLLRTQYF. As DNA, the CDR3 is TGTGCCAGCAGTGACCTACTGCGTACGCAGTATTTT. This rearrangement joins TRBV12-3 or TRBV12-4 to TRBJ2-3; D is ambiguous. V lost 5 bases and J 8 bases, leaving 11 bases between the germline ends. This CDR3 is 12 amino acids long.

This clonotype was seen more than once but under ten times. The V and J genes are TRBV15 and TRBJ1-5; 9 positions match TRBD1. Germline values: CDR1 LNHNV, CDR2 YYDKDF (reference sequence). The V and J ends lost 3 bases and 1 base, in that order; junction bases with no gene match: 4. The CDR3 totals 16 residues. The DNA of the CDR3 is TGTGCCACCAGCAGGGGACAGGGAGGGAGCAATCAGCCCCAGCATTTT. As protein: CATSRGQGGSNQPQHF.

This clonotype was seen a few times. V usage is TRBV7-9 and J usage is TRBJ1-2; D perhaps matches TRBD1 (5 bases). V was clipped by 4 bases and J by 1 base, with 13 bases between them. This CDR3 is 15 amino acids long. Germline lookup yields CDR1 SEHNR and CDR2 FQNEAQ (reference sequence). CDR3 in DNA: TGTGCCAGCAGCTCGGCGGGGGGTGATAACTATGGCTACACCTTC. Encoded protein: CASSSAGGDNYGYTF.

In regard to this clonotype: A read error may account for a junction end that differs from germline. This chain joins TRBV5-1 and TRBJ2-2; no firm D call. The CDR3 covers 15 residues. CDR1 is SGHRS, CDR2 YFSETQ, per germline. CDR3 bases: TGTGCCAGCAGTCTAAGAGGTTCGAACACCGGGGAGCTGTTTTTT. It specifies CASSLRGSNTGELFF.

This clonotype came up a few times. The V gene is TRBV2, the J gene TRBJ2-1; a possible D gene is TRBD1 (6 bases). The CDR3 loop spans 14 amino acids. Germline values: CDR1 SNHLY, CDR2 FYNNEI. Between the trimmed V and J ends, which lost 6 bases and 8 bases, there was a span of 17 bases. The CDR3 bases are TGTGCCAGCAGAGGCGAGGTGGGGGCCGATGAGCAGTTCTTC. Protein: CASRGEVGADEQFF. The full variable domain, rest sourced from reference TRBV2 and TRBJ2-1, is EPEVTQTPSHQVTQMGQEVILRCVPISNHLYFYWYRQILGQKVEFLVSFYNNEISEKSEIFDDQFSVERPDGSNFTLKIRSTKLEDSAMYFCASRGEVGADEQFFGPGTRLTVL.

This clonotype was picked up a small number of times. The rearrangement joins TRBV12-3 or TRBV12-4 to TRBJ1-5, with 7 positions matching TRBD1. The CDR3 sequence is 15 residues long. Trimming cost V 3 bases and J 6 bases; bases outside gene matches: 8. The CDR3 DNA follows: TGTGCCAGCAGTTTGGGTTCCCAGGGGGGTCAGCCCCAGCATTTT. Its protein is CASSLGSQGGQPQHF.